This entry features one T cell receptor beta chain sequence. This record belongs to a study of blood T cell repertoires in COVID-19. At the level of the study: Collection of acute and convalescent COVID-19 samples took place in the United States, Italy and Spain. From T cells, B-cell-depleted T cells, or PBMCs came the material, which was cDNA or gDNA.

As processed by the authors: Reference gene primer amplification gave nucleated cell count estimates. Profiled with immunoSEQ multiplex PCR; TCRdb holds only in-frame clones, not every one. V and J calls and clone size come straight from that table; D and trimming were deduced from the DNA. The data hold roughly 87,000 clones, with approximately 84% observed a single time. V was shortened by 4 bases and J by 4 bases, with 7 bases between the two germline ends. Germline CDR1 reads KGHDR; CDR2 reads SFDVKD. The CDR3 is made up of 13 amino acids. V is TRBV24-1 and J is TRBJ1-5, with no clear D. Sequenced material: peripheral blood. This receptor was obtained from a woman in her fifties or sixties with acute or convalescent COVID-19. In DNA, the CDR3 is TGTGCCACCAGTGAGTTCAGGAATCAGCCCCAGCATTTT. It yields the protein CATSEFRNQPQHF.